The 22 T cell receptor beta chains presented below share a single source sample, sequenced in a study of blood T cells in healthy people across ages. The second PCR ran roughly 7 to 12 cycles with a sample-barcoded 5' primer and J-beta primers. Using its own MiXCR run on the 5' RACE reads, TCRdb lists one record per CDR3 protein. Here the sample spans 850,000 to 1,300,000 distinct CDR3 sequences, around 43% being singletons. Input material: blood. All receptors derive from a woman aged 55-69 years in good health.

CDR3 sequence reads: CATRGGGYNEQFF. The CDR3 DNA sequence: TGTGCCACCCGGGGCGGAGGATACAATGAGCAGTTCTTC. The chain is built from TRBV15 and TRBJ2-1; either TRBD1 or TRBD2 may fit D (5 bases each). The CDR3 has 13 residues. The germline CDR1 and CDR2 sequences are LNHNV and YYDKDF (reference sequence). Trimming shortened V by 8 bases and J by 4 bases, and 12 bases separated the two germline ends. Full variable domain (rest looked up from reference TRBV15 and TRBJ2-1): DAMVIQNPRYQVTQFGKPVTLSCSQTLNHNVMYWYQQKSSQAPKLLFHYYDKDFNNEADTPDNFQSRRPNTSFCFLDIRSPGLGDTAMYLCATRGGGYNEQFFGPGTRLTVL.

V gene TRBV20-1 combines with J gene TRBJ2-5, with D tentatively TRBD1 (5 bases). Per germline, CDR1 DFQATT and CDR2 SNEGSKA (reference sequence). The germline V and J ends were trimmed by 2 bases and 4 bases, with 20 bases remaining between them. This CDR3 region has 16 residues. CDR3 nucleotide sequence: TGCAGTGCTAGATCCGACTGGGGCCAGGGCACAGAGACCCAGTACTTC. It yields the protein CSARSDWGQGTETQYF.

This clonotype showed up just a few times. V and J are TRBV3-1 and TRBJ2-3; the D gene is possibly TRBD2 (5 bases). V was cut by 3 bases and J by 9 bases, with 10 bases left in between. The CDR3 spans 12 residues. The germline gives CDR1 LGHDT, CDR2 YNNKEL (reference sequence). The CDR3 sequence: CASSHDYQTQYF. The CDR3, as DNA: TGTGCCAGCAGCCATGACTACCAGACGCAGTATTTT.

The chain has TRBV18 and TRBJ1-6; 8 bases are shared with TRBD1. The germline gives CDR1 KGHSH, CDR2 LQKENI. With 3 bases clipped from V and 7 bases from J, the junction kept 2 bases outside the gene matches. The length of the CDR3 is 14 residues. This CDR3 reads CASSPGQENSPLHF. CDR3 nucleotide sequence: TGTGCCAGCTCACCGGGACAGGAGAATTCACCCCTCCACTTT.

The chain uses TRBV5-1 and TRBJ2-3, with 8 bases identical to TRBD1. This CDR3 has 14 amino acids. Germline V gives CDR1 SGHRS, CDR2 YFSETQ. With V trimmed by 0 bases and J by 6 bases, 3 bases remained unmatched. The CDR3 loop reads CASSLANRGDTQYF. CDR3 sequence (DNA): TGCGCCAGCAGCTTGGCCAACAGGGGGGATACGCAGTATTTT.

The chain has TRBV25-1 and TRBJ1-2; D not certain. The CDR3 has 13 residues. Germline values: CDR1 MGHDK, CDR2 SYGVNS. Trimming stripped 4 bases from V and 7 bases from J, with 13 bases between. The CDR3 spells CASSGEGLIGYTF. The CDR3 DNA reads TGTGCCAGCAGTGGAGAAGGGTTAATTGGCTACACCTTC.

This chain links TRBV27 with TRBJ2-5; perhaps TRBD2 as D (6 bases). The CDR3 contains 14 residues. The V gene's germline CDR1 is MNHEY and CDR2 SMNVEV (reference sequence). V was cut by 6 bases and J by 0 bases, with 11 bases left in between. The CDR3 DNA reads as TGTGCCAGCAGGGAGGGGACGTACCAAGAGACCCAGTACTTC. Residues: CASREGTYQETQYF.

The CDR3 loop reads CASSYSMLRGLDHGYTF. CDR3 in DNA: TGTGCCAGCAGTTACTCGATGCTTAGAGGTCTGGATCATGGCTACACCTTC. The V gene is TRBV6-5, the J gene TRBJ1-2; no firm D call. This CDR3 spans 17 amino acids. Germline CDR1 MNHEY, CDR2 SVGAGI. Trimming stripped 0 bases from V and 6 bases from J, with 20 bases between.

The V gene is TRBV10-3, the J gene TRBJ1-6; 10 bases line up with TRBD1. The CDR3 runs to 15 residues. With 7 bases clipped from V and 6 bases from J, the junction kept 6 bases outside the gene matches. Germline V gene data show CDR1 as ENHRY and CDR2 as SYGVKD. CDR3 nucleotides: TGTGCCATCACCAAGGACAGGGGGAGTAATTCACCCCTCCACTTT. It is translated as CAITKDRGSNSPLHF.

The V gene is TRBV15, the J gene TRBJ1-2; D gene ambiguous. Trimming removed 0 bases at V and 4 bases at J, with 12 bases between. The CDR3 is 15 residues long. CDR1 and CDR2 from the germline V gene are LNHNV and YYDKDF (reference sequence). The CDR3 DNA is TGTGCCACCAGCAGAGATAGTTGGTTGCCCTATGGCTACACCTTC. It codes for CATSRDSWLPYGYTF.

The J gene is TRBJ2-5, the V gene TRBV7-9, with a tentative D call TRBD2 (5 bases). V lost 6 bases and J lost 5, with 22 bases in between. The CDR3 extends over 16 amino acids. The germline V gene encodes CDR1 SEHNR and CDR2 FQNEAQ (reference sequence). CDR3 nucleotide sequence: TGTGCCAGCAGAATAGGGCGGGCGAACCTCGAGGAGACCCAGTACTTC. Translation: CASRIGRANLEETQYF.

The chain couples TRBV5-1 to TRBJ2-3; tentatively, D is TRBD1 (7 bases). The CDR3 is 14 amino acids. Germline V lookup: CDR1 SGHRS, CDR2 YFSETQ. The V gene lost 0 bases and the J gene lost 5 bases, with 10 bases spanning the gap. The CDR3 bases are TGCGCCAGCAGCTTGGATCAGGGGGGAGATACGCAGTATTTT. Its protein product is CASSLDQGGDTQYF. The whole variable domain, filled in from reference TRBV5-1 and TRBJ2-3, reads KAGVTQTPRYLIKTRGQQVTLSCSPISGHRSVSWYQQTPGQGLQFLFEYFSETQRNKGNFPGRFSGRQFSNSRSEMNVSTLELGDSALYLCASSLDQGGDTQYFGPGTRLTVL.

The rearrangement links TRBV6-4 to TRBJ1-4, with D possibly TRBD1 on 5 matching bases. In germline, CDR1 is MRHNA, CDR2 SNTAGT. This CDR3 has 10 amino acids. Trimming cost V 4 bases and J 12 bases, with 6 bases left between them. CDR3 amino acids: CASSGGELFF. DNA of the CDR3: TGTGCCAGCAGTGGAGGGGAACTGTTTTTT.

This clonotype was detected only a few times. V gene TRBV27 combines with J gene TRBJ2-1; possible D gene TRBD2, 5 bases. CDR1 MNHEY and CDR2 SMNVEV come from the germline V gene (reference sequence). V lost 5 bases to trimming and J lost 4 bases, with 21 bases between them. CDR3 length: 17 residues. The chain's CDR3 is CASSSDWRINIYNEQFF. In nucleotides, the CDR3 is TGTGCCAGCAGTAGTGACTGGAGGATTAATATTTACAATGAGCAGTTCTTC.

This clonotype appeared a few times. The chain is built from TRBV21-1 and TRBJ2-1; TRBD2 is the table's D call, not checked against the DNA. TRBV21-1 counts as a pseudogene. CDR3 length: 16 amino acids. CDR3 protein: CARIADGLAPGNEQFF. CDR3 nucleotides: TGTGCCAGAATAGCCGACGGACTAGCTCCGGGGAATGAGCAGTTCTTC.

In its sample, this clonotype was seen many times. The chain couples TRBV9 to TRBJ2-5, with D uncertain. The CDR3 spans 15 residues. Between the trimmed V and J ends, which lost 4 bases and 2 bases, there was a span of 15 bases. Germline V CDR1 and CDR2: SGDLS, YYNGEE. The CDR3 region has the DNA TGTGCCAGCAGCCCGAGGTTACTGTCACAAGAGACCCAGTACTTC. The encoded protein is CASSPRLLSQETQYF.

The genes are TRBV3-1 and TRBJ2-1, with 7 bases identical to TRBD2. TRBJ2-7 matches the DNA end more closely, so the J call is doubtful. The CDR3 covers 14 residues. CDR1 and CDR2 from the germline V gene are LGHDT and YNNKEL (reference sequence). The CDR3 loop reads CASSQDPGGGEQYF. In DNA, the CDR3 is TGTGCCAGCAGCCAAGATCCGGGAGGAGGCGAGCAGTACTTC.

This chain connects TRBV12-3 or TRBV12-4 to TRBJ1-5; D is perhaps TRBD1 (5 bases). The CDR3 runs to 15 residues. The V end was cut by 1 base, the J end by 3 bases, with 10 bases between. This CDR3 reads CASSLGGGTNQPQHF. The CDR3 DNA follows: TGTGCCAGCAGTTTAGGCGGGGGGACCAATCAGCCCCAGCATTTT.

The rearrangement uses TRBV5-1 and TRBJ2-7; D perhaps matches TRBD2 (7 bases). With 0 bases removed from V and 5 bases from J, the gap between germline ends came to 18 bases. The CDR3 is made up of 16 amino acids. CDR1 SGHRS and CDR2 YFSETQ come from the germline V gene. The DNA of the CDR3 is TGCGCCAGCAGCTTGGGGTACGCCATCGGGGGGCACGAGCAGTACTTC. Translated: CASSLGYAIGGHEQYF.

The chain recombines TRBV20-1 with TRBJ2-7; 10 bases are shared with TRBD1. This CDR3 spans 14 amino acids. V shed 5 bases and J 5 bases; nucleotides not matched to a gene: 9. Germline V gene data show CDR1 as DFQATT and CDR2 as SNEGSKA (reference sequence). The CDR3 nucleotides read TGCAGTGCTTTGCGACAGGGGGCTTCCGACGAGCAGTACTTC. Residues: CSALRQGASDEQYF.

This chain joins TRBV6-2 or TRBV6-3 and TRBJ2-5; possibly TRBD1 or TRBD2 for D (5 bases each). With 2 bases removed from V and 8 bases from J, the gap between germline ends came to 12 bases. There are 13 residues in the CDR3. Germline loops: CDR1 MNHEY, CDR2 SVGEGT. CDR3 residues: CASSYPGPATQYF. The CDR3 DNA sequence: TGTGCCAGCAGTTACCCGGGGCCCGCTACCCAGTACTTC.

This clonotype turned up a few times. The gene calls are TRBV7-6 and TRBJ2-3; D is unclear. CDR1 and CDR2 (germline): SGHVS, FNYEAQ. This CDR3 contains 14 residues. The ends were cut back, 3 bases at V and 3 bases at J, with 10 bases in the middle. CDR3 sequence reads: CASSFASLTDTQYF. The CDR3 nucleotides read TGTGCCAGCAGCTTCGCTAGTTTGACAGATACGCAGTATTTT.